A selection of T cell receptor beta chains follows, all from one sample in a study of cytomegalovirus exposure and HLA in healthy donors. Only in-frame clones appear in the TCRdb table, and some are missing; sequencing was by immunoSEQ multiplex PCR. The table records 150,000 or so clones, approximately 82% of them present only once. The sample comprised PBMCs. These receptors were taken from a woman aged 40 to 50 in good health and CMV-seropositive. The CDR3 runs from the conserved cysteine through the conserved F or W. The order of the fields is clone size, V gene, D gene, CDR3 length, J gene, CDR3 protein, CDR3 DNA. A D gene is named only where the DNA matches it firmly. Size values are once, few and many counts, or a class for expanded clones, and some rows have none.

>NA|TRBV5-8|TRBD1|17|TRBJ2-6
CASSLDRGSSGANVLTF
TGTGCCAGCAGCTTGGACAGGGGGAGCTCTGGGGCCAACGTCCTGACTTTC
>NA|TRBV15|NA|15|TRBJ1-5
CATSRSKGGNQPQHF
TGTGCCACCAGCAGATCGAAGGGGGGCAATCAGCCCCAGCATTTT
>NA|TRBV2|TRBD1|14|TRBJ2-7
CASRAGTGGDEQYF
TGTGCCAGCAGAGCCGGGACAGGGGGCGACGAGCAGTACTTC
>NA|TRBV28|NA|15|TRBJ2-5
CASSPSGQFQETQYF
TGTGCCAGCAGTCCCAGCGGACAGTTCCAAGAGACCCAGTACTTC
>NA|TRBV5-1|NA|15|TRBJ1-3
CASSLEGASGNTIYF
TGCGCCAGCAGCTTGGAGGGAGCCTCTGGAAACACCATATATTTT
>NA|TRBV15|NA|14|TRBJ2-3
CATSSGGILDTQYF
TGTGCCACCAGCAGTGGCGGGATACTAGATACGCAGTATTTT
>few|TRBV19|NA|15|TRBJ1-5
CASSRTGDPNQPQHF
TGTGCCAGTAGTAGAACAGGCGACCCCAATCAGCCCCAGCATTTT
>NA|TRBV11-2|TRBD1|15|TRBJ1-6
CASSGTGGYNSPLHF
TGTGCCAGCAGCGGGACAGGGGGCTATAATTCACCCCTCCACTTT
>NA|TRBV15|NA|16|TRBJ2-7
CATSRDRSRTPYEQYF
TGTGCCACCAGCAGAGATCGCAGTCGAACCCCCTACGAGCAGTACTTC
>NA|TRBV30|NA|13|TRBJ1-2
CAWAGQGANGYTF
TGTGCCTGGGCTGGGCAGGGCGCTAATGGCTACACCTTC
>NA|TRBV18|TRBD2|14|TRBJ2-1
CANRAGGQYNEQFF
TGTGCCAACCGAGCGGGAGGGCAATACAATGAGCAGTTCTTC
>NA|TRBV27|NA|14|TRBJ1-2
CASSQQGIERGYTF
TGTGCCAGCAGTCAACAGGGAATTGAGCGTGGCTACACCTTC
>NA|TRBV2|TRBD2|20|TRBJ2-7
CASSTDRTSGRGASSYEQYF
TGTGCCAGCAGTACCGATCGGACTAGCGGGAGAGGGGCCAGCTCCTACGAGCAGTACTTC
>NA|TRBV30|NA|15|TRBJ1-2
CAWSVLEGVYYGYTF
TGTGCCTGGAGTGTACTCGAGGGGGTCTACTATGGCTACACCTTC
>NA|TRBV18|NA|16|TRBJ1-1
CASSRDVIGMNTEAFF
TGTGCCAGCTCACGAGATGTCATTGGTATGAACACTGAAGCTTTCTTT
>NA|TRBV7-3|NA|16|TRBJ2-1
CASSPGGGRRRNEQFF
TGTGCCAGCAGCCCCGGCGGTGGGAGGAGGCGGAATGAGCAGTTCTTC
>NA|TRBV6-5|TRBD1|13|TRBJ1-2
CASSRQGNYGYTF
TGTGCCAGCAGTCGACAGGGGAACTATGGCTACACCTTC
>NA|TRBV25-1|NA|13|TRBJ1-1
CASSLQWNTEAFF
TGTGCCAGCAGCCTTCAGTGGAACACTGAAGCTTTCTTT
>NA|TRBV10-3|NA|16|TRBJ1-1
CAIADVGGRGGTEAFF
TGTGCCATCGCGGATGTTGGGGGGAGGGGTGGCACTGAAGCTTTCTTT
>NA|TRBV6-5|NA|13|TRBJ1-1
CASSYSRGTEAFF
TGTGCCAGCAGTTACAGCAGGGGCACTGAAGCTTTCTTT
>NA|TRBV28|TRBD1|16|TRBJ1-2
CASRTGDGLVSYGYTF
TGTGCCAGCAGGACAGGGGATGGACTAGTCTCCTATGGCTACACCTTC
>NA|TRBV7-3|NA|13|TRBJ2-5
CASSWDSQETQYF
TGTGCCAGCAGTTGGGACTCCCAAGAGACCCAGTACTTC
>once|TRBV4-1|NA|14|TRBJ1-2
CASSQVGGNYGYTF
TGCGCCAGCAGCCAAGTTGGCGGGAACTATGGCTACACCTTC
>NA|TRBV28|TRBD1|14|TRBJ2-5
CASRRETGQETQYF
TGTGCCAGCAGACGAGAGACAGGGCAAGAGACCCAGTACTTC
>few|TRBV19|NA|14|TRBJ1-2
CASSINARSYGYTF
TGTGCCAGTAGTATTAATGCTCGGAGCTATGGCTACACCTTC
>NA|TRBV10-1|NA|14|TRBJ1-2
CASSESEEIYGYTF
TGCGCCAGCAGTGAGTCGGAGGAGATCTATGGCTACACCTTC
>NA|TRBV19|TRBD1|17|TRBJ1-1
CASSMRKGGGMNTEAFF
TGTGCCAGTAGTATGCGGAAAGGGGGCGGAATGAACACTGAAGCTTTCTTT
>NA|TRBV12-5|TRBD2|21|TRBJ2-5
CASGLGTSGNLTSLPQETQYF
TGTGCTAGTGGTCTGGGGACTAGCGGGAATTTAACGTCACTCCCTCAAGAGACCCAGTACTTC
>NA|TRBV11-3|TRBD2|16|TRBJ2-5
CASSFGLAGSQETQYF
TGTGCCAGCAGCTTTGGGCTAGCGGGAAGCCAAGAGACCCAGTACTTC
>NA|TRBV25-1|NA|18|TRBJ2-3
CASSESAGAGFGRDTQYF
TGTGCCAGCAGTGAATCCGCTGGGGCAGGGTTCGGAAGAGATACGCAGTATTTT
>NA|TRBV6-5|TRBD2|15|TRBJ2-7
CASSYLSGRNYEQYF
TGTGCCAGCAGTTACCTTAGCGGGAGAAACTACGAGCAGTACTTC
>NA|TRBV7-3|NA|14|TRBJ2-1
CASSFGQPGNEQFF
TGTGCCAGCAGCTTTGGACAGCCTGGCAATGAGCAGTTCTTC
>NA|TRBV27|TRBD2|15|TRBJ2-1
CASRTSGSWYNEQFF
TGTGCCAGCAGAACTAGCGGGAGTTGGTACAATGAGCAGTTCTTC
>NA|TRBV28|TRBD1|16|TRBJ1-6
CASGSQDRVNYSPLHF
TGTGCCAGCGGGAGCCAGGACAGGGTAAATTATTCACCCCTCCACTTT
>NA|TRBV7-2|NA|14|TRBJ2-1
CASSFNGGYNEQFF
TGTGCCAGCAGCTTTAACGGGGGCTACAATGAGCAGTTCTTC
>NA|TRBV27|TRBD1|14|TRBJ2-2
CASSRATGYGELFF
TGTGCCAGCAGTCGGGCGACAGGGTACGGGGAGCTGTTTTTT
>NA|TRBV4-2|NA|16|TRBJ2-4
CASSQDHSVAKNIQYF
TGTGCCAGCAGCCAAGATCACAGTGTGGCCAAAAACATTCAGTACTTC
>NA|TRBV15|NA|15|TRBJ2-7
CATNPSTGPANEQYF
TGTGCCACCAACCCAAGTACAGGGCCGGCGAACGAGCAGTACTTC
>few|TRBV15|TRBD2|16|TRBJ2-3
CATSRTRTSGIDTQYF
TGTGCCACCAGCAGAACCCGGACTAGCGGGATAGATACGCAGTATTTT
>few|TRBV5-1|TRBD2|17|TRBJ2-7
CASSADGSRRSGGEQYF
TGCGCCAGCAGCGCCGACGGCTCCCGGAGGTCGGGGGGCGAGCAGTACTTC
>NA|TRBV5-1|TRBD2|16|TRBJ2-3
CASSLQLAGSSNTQYF
TGCGCCAGCAGCCTCCAACTAGCGGGAAGTAGTAATACGCAGTATTTT
>few|TRBV7-9|NA|13|TRBJ1-2
CASTPIGDYGYTF
TGTGCCAGCACCCCGATCGGGGACTATGGCTACACCTTC
>NA|TRBV6-6|TRBD2|15|TRBJ2-1
CASSLTSGPYNEQFF
TGTGCCAGCAGTTTGACTAGCGGGCCTTACAATGAGCAGTTCTTC
>NA|TRBV6-1|NA|11|TRBJ1-2
CASVANYGYTF
TGTGCCAGCGTAGCTAACTATGGCTACACCTTC
>few|TRBV9|TRBD2|16|TRBJ2-7
CASSPSLAASSYEQYF
TGTGCCAGCAGCCCATCTCTAGCGGCAAGCTCCTACGAGCAGTACTTC
>NA|TRBV5-1|NA|15|TRBJ2-3
CASSSETYREDTQYF
TGCGCCAGCAGCTCGGAGACCTACAGGGAAGATACGCAGTATTTT
>NA|TRBV28|TRBD1|14|TRBJ1-5
CASSLTGGNQPQHF
TGTGCCAGCAGTTTGACAGGGGGCAATCAGCCCCAGCATTTT
>NA|TRBV5-1|NA|14|TRBJ1-5
CASSLAGGNQPQHF
TGCGCCAGCAGCTTGGCGGGGGGTAATCAGCCCCAGCATTTT
>NA|TRBV5-1|NA|15|TRBJ2-5
CASSLGTGRGETQYF
TGCGCCAGCAGCTTGGGGACAGGGAGGGGAGAGACCCAGTACTTC
>NA|TRBV4-2|NA|16|TRBJ1-1
CASSQGRVGANTEAFF
TGTGCCAGCAGCCAAGGGAGGGTTGGTGCGAACACTGAAGCTTTCTTT
>NA|TRBV30|TRBD1|16|TRBJ1-5
CAWSPNGQGGNQPQHF
TGTGCCTGGAGTCCGAACGGACAGGGGGGCAATCAGCCCCAGCATTTT
>once|TRBV28|NA|14|TRBJ2-1
CASTLRGQYNEQFF
TGTGCCAGCACCCTGAGAGGACAGTACAATGAGCAGTTCTTC
>few|TRBV6-1|TRBD1|15|TRBJ2-7
CASSRTGTGVYEQYF
TGTGCCAGCAGCCGTACCGGGACAGGGGTCTACGAGCAGTACTTC
>NA|TRBV7-8|TRBD2|16|TRBJ2-7
CASTPSSSGSTYEQYF
TGTGCCAGCACCCCCAGTTCTAGCGGGAGTACCTACGAGCAGTACTTC
>NA|TRBV19|NA|15|TRBJ1-5
CASSTRVLGNQPQHF
TGTGCCAGTAGTACCAGGGTTTTGGGCAATCAGCCCCAGCATTTT
>NA|TRBV5-5|TRBD2|15|TRBJ2-3
CASSWEGGGTDTQYF
TGTGCCAGCAGCTGGGAGGGTGGGGGCACAGATACGCAGTATTTT
>once|TRBV2|TRBD1|12|TRBJ1-2
CASSLTGDGYTF
TGTGCCAGCAGTTTGACAGGGGATGGCTACACCTTC
>NA|TRBV5-4|NA|13|TRBJ2-7
CASSLAGADEQYF
TGTGCCAGCAGCTTGGCAGGGGCGGACGAGCAGTACTTC
>NA|TRBV2|TRBD1|12|TRBJ1-1
CASSGQGGEAFF
TGTGCCAGCAGTGGACAGGGTGGTGAAGCTTTCTTT